This T cell receptor beta chain derives from a study of T cell responses to AZD1222 COVID-19 vaccine. Broader study findings: Increases in Spike-specific TCR breadth and depth were seen after two AZD1222 doses. It was only after the peak T cell response that any repertoires were sampled. The study found vaccine-associated CD4 TCRs spanning spike, dominant at 160-218 and 743-854.

Sequenced by immunoSEQ multiplex PCR; TCRdb stores in-frame clones only, minus some. The table includes roughly 120,000 clones, approximately 88% detected once. Points on this clone: Its antigen is unknown.

Germline V CDR1 and CDR2: MNHEY, SVGAGI. J gave up 8 bases and V 6 bases, and 8 bases lay outside the gene matches. The CDR3 contains 14 residues. The V and J genes are TRBV6-5 and TRBJ1-4, with 8 bases identical to TRBD1. The TCR comes from an adult in good health. The material was peripheral blood, obtained on day 0 of AZD1222 vaccination. As DNA, the CDR3 is TGTGCCAGCAGAATAACAGGGACAGGCGAAAAACTGTTTTTT. The encoded protein is CASRITGTGEKLFF.